The T cell receptor beta chain under discussion was sequenced for a study of CD8+CD57+ T cells in acquired aplastic anemia. Only a few counts were recorded for this clonotype. From germline, CDR1 is KGHSH and CDR2 LQKENI. V shed 6 bases and J shed 2 bases, with 11 bases lying between them. The CDR3 has 13 amino acids. TCR beta VDJ and CDR3 were profiled, and genomic DNA was the template. MiXCR, applied by TCRdb to the reads, yields one record per CDR3 protein. This table holds 180,000 or so distinct CDR3 sequences, approximately 49% found once. Sample: sorted CD4+, CD8+, or CD8+CD57+ T cells (not recorded which) from PBMCs. The chain couples TRBV18 to TRBJ2-7; D call uncertain. This clonotype was obtained from a human donor in good health. Here the CDR3 DNA reads TGTGCCAGCTCTCCGACTGTAACCTACGAGCAGTACTTC. Its protein product is CASSPTVTYEQYF.